This T cell receptor beta chain was sequenced during a study of cytomegalovirus exposure and HLA in healthy donors. Profiling relied on immunoSEQ multiplex PCR, and the TCRdb table lists in-frame clones only, not all of them. This sample yields 220,000 or so clones, of which 75% to 95% are seen a single time; approximately 1% belongs to the top ten. This CDR3 spans 10 amino acids. Material: PBMCs. The source of this sequence is a woman between 18 and 29 years old in good health and CMV-seronegative. The chain is built from TRBV21-1 and TRBJ1-1; the table calls TRBD1, which could not be checked here. TRBV21-1 is a listed pseudogene. CDR3 nucleotide sequence: TGTGCCAGAGGGGGTACTGAAGCTTTCTTT. This sequence encodes CARGGTEAFF.